Listed here are 14 T cell receptor beta chains from one sample, sequenced in a study of shared clonotypes between healthy human individuals. TCRdb keeps only in-frame clones here, not all; method: immunoSEQ multiplex PCR. Of 1 million to 1.2 million clones in the sample, 70% to 80% were seen once. Sequencing used memory CD4+ T cells from PBMCs. Noted subset: CD45RA-negative fraction. These receptors originate from a man younger than 35 in good health. Some clones in this sample may be carry-over from other donors' samples.

This clone was counted a few times. CDR3 bases: TGTGCCAGCAGTGAGAGCAACCGGGCTTTCTTT. Translation: CASSESNRAFF. The chain couples TRBV6-1 to TRBJ1-1; the D is unclear. Trimming shortened V by 3 bases and J by 11 bases, and 10 bases separated the two germline ends. The CDR3 covers 11 residues. Germline-derived CDR1 and CDR2 are MNHNS and SASEGT.

The genes are TRBV20-1 and TRBJ2-5, with D uncertain. Deletions cut 6 bases from V and 5 bases from J, with 10 bases between. CDR3 length: 11 residues. Germline CDR1 and CDR2: DFQATT and SNEGSKA (reference sequence). For the CDR3, the DNA is TGCAGTGCCGCGAACCCGGAGACCCAGTACTTC. This gives the protein CSAANPETQYF.

The chain combines TRBV29-1 with TRBJ1-2; 8 bases fit TRBD1. The V and J ends lost 7 bases and 7 bases, in that order; junction bases with no gene match: 5. Germline-derived CDR1 and CDR2 are SQVTM and ANQGSEA. The CDR3 sequence is 11 residues long. DNA for the CDR3: TGCAGCGGGCAGGGGGCGAGTGGCTACACCTTC. Its protein is CSGQGASGYTF.

The V gene is TRBV6-5, the J gene TRBJ2-2, with 11 nucleotides matching TRBD1. The CDR3 sequence is 15 residues long. Germline values: CDR1 MNHEY, CDR2 SVGAGI. Losses at the gene ends were 7 bases for V and 4 bases for J; bases not matched to a gene: 5. The CDR3 nucleotides read TGTGCCAGCACCGGACAGGGGGCAGTCACCGGGGAGCTGTTTTTT. Protein: CASTGQGAVTGELFF.

This clone showed up just a few times. This chain connects TRBV7-9 to TRBJ1-4, with 8 nucleotides matching TRBD1. V gave up 5 bases and J gave up 8 bases; unmatched junction bases: 16. This CDR3 comprises 17 residues. Germline-derived CDR1 and CDR2 are SEHNR and FQNEAQ (reference sequence). Here the CDR3 reads CASSTQGVSGIGEKLFF. In DNA, the CDR3 is TGTGCCAGCAGCACACAGGGGGTTTCCGGAATCGGGGAAAAACTGTTTTTT.

The rearrangement joins TRBV6-1 to TRBJ1-2, with D possibly being TRBD1 (5 bases). Deletions cut 11 bases from V and 3 bases from J, with 16 bases between. Per the germline V gene, CDR1 is MNHNS and CDR2 is SASEGT. CDR3 length: 13 residues. The CDR3 nucleotides are TGTGCCTCCCTTCCCGACAGTCACTATGGCTACACCTTC. It yields the protein CASLPDSHYGYTF.

This chain uses TRBV18 with TRBJ1-1; weak D call: TRBD1 (6 bases). V gave up 1 base and J gave up 1 base, with 10 bases separating them. Germline V lookup: CDR1 KGHSH, CDR2 LQKENI. The CDR3 has 15 amino acids. CDR3 DNA: TGTGCCAGCTCACCACGGTGGGGGCAGAACACTGAAGCTTTCTTT. It is translated as CASSPRWGQNTEAFF.

This clone was counted once. The rearrangement joins TRBV5-5 to TRBJ1-2; 7 nucleotides line up with TRBD1. Trimming removed 1 base from V and 7 bases from J; junction bases left unmatched: 4. This CDR3 is built from 13 residues. Germline assignment: CDR1 SGHKS and CDR2 YYEKEE (reference sequence). DNA for the CDR3: TGTGCCAGCAGCTTGTTCGAGGGGGCTGGCTACACCTTC. It specifies CASSLFEGAGYTF.

This clone was seen more than once but under ten times. A much bigger clone sits one base away, suggesting this may be a read error. Other DNA sequences in the same sample also yield this CDR3. The chain carries TRBV28 and TRBJ2-3; no definite D call. The CDR3 runs to 11 residues. Trimming stripped 5 bases from V and 0 bases from J, with 0 bases between. Germline-derived CDR1 and CDR2 are MDHEN and SYDVKM. The CDR3 DNA reads TGTGCCAGCAGTAGCACAGATACGCAGTATTTT. Protein: CASSSTDTQYF.

The rearrangement joins TRBV4-1 to TRBJ2-3; weak D call: TRBD2 (6 bases). The germline V gene has CDR1 MGHRA and CDR2 YSYEKL. Trimming stripped 4 bases from V and 5 bases from J, with 13 bases between. The CDR3 covers 14 residues. This chain's CDR3 is CASSRDREQDTQYF. DNA of the CDR3: TGCGCCAGCAGCCGAGATCGGGAGCAAGATACGCAGTATTTT.

Ten or more counts support this clone. Other DNA sequences in the sample encode the same CDR3. This chain joins TRBV20-1 and TRBJ1-1; no firm D call. This CDR3 is 11 amino acids long. Trimming took 3 bases from V and 1 from J, leaving 3 bases between them. CDR1 and CDR2 (germline): DFQATT, SNEGSKA (reference sequence). The CDR3 here is CSASENTEAFF. Written as DNA, the CDR3 is TGCAGTGCTAGTGAGAACACTGAAGCTTTCTTT.

This clone has just a few counts. The V call is TRBV10-3, the J call TRBJ2-7, with 10 positions matching TRBD2. The germline V gene has CDR1 ENHRY and CDR2 SYGVKD. The J segment lost 4 bases and the V segment lost 6 bases, leaving 15 bases of the junction unmatched. The CDR3 is 17 residues long. The CDR3 loop reads CAISSNFGASGSYEQYF. The CDR3 coding sequence is TGTGCCATCAGCTCCAATTTTGGGGCTAGCGGGAGTTACGAGCAGTACTTC.

This clone occurred a few times. The J gene is TRBJ1-2, the V gene TRBV11-2, with a weak D call TRBD1 (6 bases). Germline CDR1 reads SGHAT; CDR2 reads FQNNGV. Trimming removed 1 base at V and 8 bases at J, with 14 bases between. The CDR3 loop spans 14 amino acids. CDR3 DNA sequence: TGTGCCAGCAGCTTAGTAGCAGGGGAGAAGGGCTACACCTTC. Translation gives CASSLVAGEKGYTF. Using reference TRBV11-2 and TRBJ1-2 for the parts outside the CDR3, the full variable domain is EAGVAQSPRYKIIEKRQSVAFWCNPISGHATLYWYQQILGQGPKLLIQFQNNGVVDDSQLPKDRFSAERLKGVDSTLKIQPAKLEDSAVYLCASSLVAGEKGYTFGSGTRLTVV.

This chain joins TRBV5-1 and TRBJ2-5; 12 bases match TRBD2. Germline trimming cut 2 bases from V and 3 bases from J; bases unmatched to any gene: 5. This CDR3 is built from 16 residues. Germline V gene sequence: CDR1 SGHRS, CDR2 YFSETQ. The CDR3 sequence is CASSLGLAGMEETQYF. CDR3 sequence (DNA): TGCGCCAGCAGCTTAGGACTAGCGGGAATGGAAGAGACCCAGTACTTC.